The clone carrying this T cell receptor (beta chain) was detected only a few times. This CDR3 is built from 14 residues. V dropped 5 bases and J dropped 1; count of bases not matched to a gene: 3. The germline gives CDR1 GTSNPN, CDR2 SVGIG (reference sequence). Construction of the TCRbeta library involved unique molecular identifiers. From the PCR reads, TCRdb called clonotypes with MiXCR, one entry per CDR3 protein. The data hold around 500,000 distinct CDR3 sequences, with around 12% observed a single time. This specimen comes from a study of T-cell reconstitution after alpha-beta-depleted transplantation in children.

This sequence was found in a human donor who donated a stem cell graft to a child with combined immunodeficiency. The sequences come from PBMCs from the stem cell graft donor, collected from the stem cell graft. V is TRBV30 and J is TRBJ2-2; the match to TRBD1 covers 8 bases. This CDR3 reads CAWAGTGNTGELFF. The CDR3 bases are TGTGCCTGGGCCGGGACAGGGAACACCGGGGAGCTGTTTTTT. Combining the CDR3 with reference TRBV30 and TRBJ2-2 gives the whole variable domain SQTIHQWPATLVQPVGSPLSLECTVEGTSNPNLYWYRQAAGRGLQLLFYSVGIGQISSEVPQNLSASRPQDRQFILSSKKLLLSDSGFYLCAWAGTGNTGELFFGEGSRLTVL.